The 6 T cell receptor beta chains reported below all come from one sample, sequenced in a study of shared clonotypes between healthy human individuals. Sequencing was performed with immunoSEQ multiplex PCR; in TCRdb, only in-frame clones are kept and a portion is missing. The sample consists of over a million clones, around 78% of them appearing once. Sequencing used memory CD4+ T cells from PBMCs. Subset denoted: CD45RA-negative fraction. The receptors shown here come from a man in his late teens or twenties in good health. Some clones in this sample may be carry-over from other donors' samples.

V usage is TRBV7-9 and J usage is TRBJ2-2; no clear D. Germline CDR1 SEHNR, CDR2 FQNEAQ (reference sequence). This CDR3 comprises 11 residues. V lost 8 bases, J lost 10 bases, and 11 bases lay in between. The CDR3, as DNA: TGTGCCAGCTGGGGAACAATGGAGCTGTTTTTT. Translated, it gives CASWGTMELFF.

For this clone: In the same sample, other DNA sequences code for this CDR3. The chain has TRBV28 and TRBJ2-6, with D unclear. The V and J ends lost 3 bases and 2 bases respectively, with 8 bases between them. This CDR3 comprises 15 residues. Germline V lookup: CDR1 MDHEN, CDR2 SYDVKM. This chain's CDR3 is CASSFLRAGANVLTF. The DNA for the CDR3 is TGTGCCAGCAGTTTTCTTCGGGCTGGGGCCAACGTCCTGACTTTC. Full variable domain (rest looked up from reference TRBV28 and TRBJ2-6): DVKVTQSSRYLVKRTGEKVFLECVQDMDHENMFWYRQDPGLGLRLIYFSYDVKMKEKGDIPEGYSVSREKKERFSLILESASTNQTSMYLCASSFLRAGANVLTFGAGSRLTVL.

V and J are TRBV5-6 and TRBJ2-1; the match to TRBD1 covers 9 bases. Germline values: CDR1 SGHDT, CDR2 YYEEEE. The CDR3 covers 14 residues. J gave up 8 bases and V 3 bases, and 6 bases lay outside the gene matches. The CDR3 spells CASSWGTGRDEQFF. CDR3 coding DNA: TGTGCCAGCAGCTGGGGGACAGGGCGGGATGAGCAGTTCTTC.

V and J are TRBV5-1 and TRBJ1-4, with D uncertain. Germline CDR1 reads SGHRS; CDR2 reads YFSETQ. V was pared by 1 base and J by 3 bases, with 13 bases between. The CDR3 covers 16 residues. The CDR3 here is CASSLSPQPSNEKLFF. The CDR3 DNA sequence: TGCGCCAGCAGCTTGTCACCACAGCCGTCTAATGAAAAACTGTTTTTT.

The CDR3 protein is CASSPLTGGGWNNQPQHF. The CDR3 region has the DNA TGTGCCAGCAGTCCCCTGACAGGGGGAGGGTGGAACAATCAGCCCCAGCATTTT. The chain combines TRBV2 with TRBJ1-5, with 9 bases matching TRBD1. V lost 5 bases, J lost 3 bases, and 14 bases stayed unmatched. The CDR3 runs 18 residues. The germline CDR1 and CDR2 sequences are SNHLY and FYNNEI. Full variable domain (remainder filled in from reference TRBV2 and TRBJ1-5): EPEVTQTPSHQVTQMGQEVILRCVPISNHLYFYWYRQILGQKVEFLVSFYNNEISEKSEIFDDQFSVERPDGSNFTLKIRSTKLEDSAMYFCASSPLTGGGWNNQPQHFGDGTRLSIL.

This chain uses TRBV28 with TRBJ1-2; D gene uncertain. Germline V gives CDR1 MDHEN, CDR2 SYDVKM. V was pared by 1 base and J by 11 bases, with 14 bases between. The CDR3 spans 13 residues. CDR3 coding DNA: TGTGCCAGCAGTTTATCGGCAGCCCCCTTATACACCTTC. It yields the protein CASSLSAAPLYTF.